This paragraph covers one T cell receptor beta chain sequence. This specimen comes from a study of blood T cell repertoires in COVID-19. Study-wide background: Specimens from acute and convalescent COVID-19 originated in the United States, Italy and Spain. Sources were T cells, B-cell-depleted T cells, or PBMCs; the material itself was cDNA or gDNA.

The method was immunoSEQ multiplex PCR; TCRdb's version includes in-frame clones alone and lacks a portion of them. The sample includes hundreds of thousands of clones, about nine tenths of them seen just once. CDR1 is SGHNT, CDR2 YENEEA, per germline. Trimming cost V 5 bases and J 9 bases; bases outside gene matches: 9. This CDR3 is built from 15 residues. The TCR was taken from a woman aged 50 to 60 with acute or convalescent COVID-19. V is TRBV11-3 and J is TRBJ2-2; 10 nucleotides agree with TRBD2. Sequencing was done on a sample of peripheral blood. The CDR3 DNA reads TGTGCCAGCAGCACGCCGGGACTAGCGCCACGGGAGCTGTTTTTT. This codes for CASSTPGLAPRELFF.